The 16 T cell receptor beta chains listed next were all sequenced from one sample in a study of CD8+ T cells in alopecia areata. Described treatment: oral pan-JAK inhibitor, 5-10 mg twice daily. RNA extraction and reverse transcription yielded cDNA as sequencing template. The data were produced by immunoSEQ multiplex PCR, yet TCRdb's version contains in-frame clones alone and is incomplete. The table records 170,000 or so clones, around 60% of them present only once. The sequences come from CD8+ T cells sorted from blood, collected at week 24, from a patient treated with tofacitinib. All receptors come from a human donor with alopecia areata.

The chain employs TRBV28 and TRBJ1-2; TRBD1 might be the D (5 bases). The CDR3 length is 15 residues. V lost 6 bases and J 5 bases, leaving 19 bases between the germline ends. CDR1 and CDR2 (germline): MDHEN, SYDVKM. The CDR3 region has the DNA TGTGCCAGCAGCCCCCGCGGGGCGCCCCGGTATGGCTACACCTTC. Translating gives CASSPRGAPRYGYTF.

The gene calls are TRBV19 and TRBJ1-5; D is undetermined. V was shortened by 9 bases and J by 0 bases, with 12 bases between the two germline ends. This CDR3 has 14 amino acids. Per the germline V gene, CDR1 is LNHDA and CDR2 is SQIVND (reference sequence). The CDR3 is CASSDTYSNQPQHF. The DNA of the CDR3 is TGTGCCAGCTCCGACACGTATAGCAATCAGCCCCAGCATTTT.

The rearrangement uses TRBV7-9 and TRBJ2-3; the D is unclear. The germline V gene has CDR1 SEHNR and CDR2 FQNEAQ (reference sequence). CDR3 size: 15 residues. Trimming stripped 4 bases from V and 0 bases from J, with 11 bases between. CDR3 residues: CASSSDGISTDTQYF. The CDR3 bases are TGTGCCAGCAGCTCCGACGGCATCAGCACAGATACGCAGTATTTT.

The CDR3 bases are TGTGCTGGGGGAAACACTTATAGCAATCAGCCCCAGCATTTT. Translating it yields CAGGNTYSNQPQHF. The chain carries TRBV19 and TRBJ1-5, with D perhaps TRBD1 (5 bases). Germline V CDR1 and CDR2: LNHDA, SQIVND (reference sequence). This CDR3 spans 14 amino acids.

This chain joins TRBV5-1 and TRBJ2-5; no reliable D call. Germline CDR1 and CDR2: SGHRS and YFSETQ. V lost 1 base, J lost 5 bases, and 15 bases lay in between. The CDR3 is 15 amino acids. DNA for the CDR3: TGCGCCAGCAGCTTGACTTTAGGGCTAGAGGAGACCCAGTACTTC. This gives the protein CASSLTLGLEETQYF.

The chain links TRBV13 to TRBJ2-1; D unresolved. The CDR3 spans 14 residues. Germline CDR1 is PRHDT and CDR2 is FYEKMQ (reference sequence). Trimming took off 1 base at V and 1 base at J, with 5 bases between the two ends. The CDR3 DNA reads TGTGCCAGCAGCTTAGTGGATTCCTACAATGAGCAGTTCTTC. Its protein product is CASSLVDSYNEQFF.

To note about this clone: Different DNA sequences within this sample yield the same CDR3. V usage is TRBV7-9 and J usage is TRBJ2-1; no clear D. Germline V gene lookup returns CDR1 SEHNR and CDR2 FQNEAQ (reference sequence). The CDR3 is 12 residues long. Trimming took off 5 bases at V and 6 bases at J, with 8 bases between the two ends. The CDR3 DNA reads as TGTGCCAGCAGCCTAGGGTCCAATGAGCAGTTCTTC. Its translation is CASSLGSNEQFF.

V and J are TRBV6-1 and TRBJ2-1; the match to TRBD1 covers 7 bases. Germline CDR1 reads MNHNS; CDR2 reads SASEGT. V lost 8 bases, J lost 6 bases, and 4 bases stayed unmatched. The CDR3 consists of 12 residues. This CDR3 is CASRDSTNEQFF. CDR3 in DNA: TGTGCCAGCCGGGACAGCACCAATGAGCAGTTCTTC.

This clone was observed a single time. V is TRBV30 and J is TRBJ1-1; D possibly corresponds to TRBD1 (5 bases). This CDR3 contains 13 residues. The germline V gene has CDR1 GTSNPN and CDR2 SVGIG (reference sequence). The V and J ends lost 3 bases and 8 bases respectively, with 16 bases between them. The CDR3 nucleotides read TGTGCCTGGAGCCAGGGTTCTCCGACCGAAGCTTTCTTT. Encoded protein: CAWSQGSPTEAFF.

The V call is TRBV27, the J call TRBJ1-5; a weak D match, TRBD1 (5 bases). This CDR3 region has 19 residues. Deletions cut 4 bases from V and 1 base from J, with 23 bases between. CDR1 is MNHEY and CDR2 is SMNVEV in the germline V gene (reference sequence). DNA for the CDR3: TGTGCCAGCAGTTCATCATCCCGGGACTTTTGGCTAAGCAATCAGCCCCAGCATTTT. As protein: CASSSSSRDFWLSNQPQHF.

The CDR3 protein is CASSSRSVRAGELFF. In DNA form, the CDR3 reads TGTGCCAGCAGCTCCCGCAGTGTGCGAGCCGGGGAGCTGTTTTTT. The chain joins TRBV13 to TRBJ2-2, with D unresolved. CDR3 length equals 15 residues. V was pared by 4 bases and J by 6 bases, with 15 bases between. CDR1 is PRHDT, CDR2 FYEKMQ, per germline (reference sequence).

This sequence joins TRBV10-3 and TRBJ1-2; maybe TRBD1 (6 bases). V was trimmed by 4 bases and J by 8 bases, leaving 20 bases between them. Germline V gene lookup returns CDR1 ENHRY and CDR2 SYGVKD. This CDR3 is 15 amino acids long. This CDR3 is CAISVSGDPVQGYTF. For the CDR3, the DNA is TGTGCCATCAGTGTATCAGGGGACCCCGTTCAAGGCTACACCTTC.

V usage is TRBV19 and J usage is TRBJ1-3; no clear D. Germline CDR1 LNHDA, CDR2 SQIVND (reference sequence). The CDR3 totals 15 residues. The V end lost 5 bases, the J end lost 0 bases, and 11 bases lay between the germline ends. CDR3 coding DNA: TGTGCCAGTAGTCCCAGTTATAGCTCTGGAAACACCATATATTTT. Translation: CASSPSYSSGNTIYF.

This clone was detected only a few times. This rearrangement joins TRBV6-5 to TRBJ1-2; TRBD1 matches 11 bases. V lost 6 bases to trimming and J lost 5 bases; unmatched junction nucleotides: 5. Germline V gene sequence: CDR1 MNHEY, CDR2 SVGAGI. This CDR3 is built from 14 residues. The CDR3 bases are TGTGCCAGCAGAATGGGACAGGGGGGTTATGGCTACACCTTC. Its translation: CASRMGQGGYGYTF.

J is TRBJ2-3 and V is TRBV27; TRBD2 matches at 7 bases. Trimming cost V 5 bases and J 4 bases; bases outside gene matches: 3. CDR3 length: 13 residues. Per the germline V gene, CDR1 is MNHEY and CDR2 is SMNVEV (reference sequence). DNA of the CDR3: TGTGCCAGCAGTCCTAGCGGCGCAGATACGCAGTATTTT. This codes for CASSPSGADTQYF.

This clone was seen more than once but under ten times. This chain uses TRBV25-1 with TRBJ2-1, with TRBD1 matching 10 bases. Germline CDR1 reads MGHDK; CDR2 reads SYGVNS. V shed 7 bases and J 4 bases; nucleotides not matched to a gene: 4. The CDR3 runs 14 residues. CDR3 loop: CASTGTGAYNEQFF. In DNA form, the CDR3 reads TGTGCCAGCACCGGGACAGGGGCTTACAATGAGCAGTTCTTC. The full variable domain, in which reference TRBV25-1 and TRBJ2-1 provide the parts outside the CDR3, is EADIYQTPRYLVIGTGKKITLECSQTMGHDKMYWYQQDPGMELHLIHYSYGVNSTEKGDLSSESTVSRIRTEHFPLTLESARPSHTSQYLCASTGTGAYNEQFFGPGTRLTVL.